The 20 T cell receptor beta chains below all came from one sample that was sequenced in a study of CD8+CD57+ T cells in acquired aplastic anemia. Profiling of TCR beta VDJ combinations and CDR3 sequences used genomic DNA as template. From the reads, TCRdb called clonotypes with MiXCR, one entry per CDR3 protein. Of 100,000 to 150,000 distinct CDR3 sequences listed, 40% to 60% were seen once; the top ten hold 2.5%. Sequences were obtained from sorted CD4+, CD8+, or CD8+CD57+ T cells (not recorded which) from PBMCs. Receptors were obtained from a human donor in good health, serving as a control.

This sequence joins TRBV12-3 or TRBV12-4 and TRBJ2-3; the D is unclear. This CDR3 region has 18 residues. With 3 bases removed from V and 0 bases from J, the gap between germline ends came to 19 bases. CDR3: CASSLEQKLLSSTDTQYF. The CDR3 DNA reads TGTGCCAGCAGTTTGGAACAGAAACTGTTATCTAGCACAGATACGCAGTATTTT.

This chain links TRBV14 with TRBJ2-1; D perhaps matches TRBD1 (6 bases). The CDR3 is 13 residues long. Looked up from germline, CDR1 is SGHDN and CDR2 is FVKESK. Between the trimmed V and J ends, which lost 3 bases and 12 bases, there was a span of 15 bases. The DNA for the CDR3 is TGTGCCAGCAGCCATGTAAGACAACAGGGGCAGTTCTTC. Its translation: CASSHVRQQGQFF.

This CDR3 is CSAREGGYGYEQYF. CDR3 nucleotides: TGCAGTGCTAGGGAGGGAGGCTACGGTTACGAGCAGTACTTC. The chain is built from TRBV20-1 and TRBJ2-7; D is perhaps TRBD2 (6 bases). CDR3 size: 14 residues. The V end was cut by 3 bases, the J end by 4 bases, with 16 bases between. Germline CDR1 DFQATT, CDR2 SNEGSKA (reference sequence).

There are many counts of this clonotype. The genes are TRBV28 and TRBJ2-7, with 10 bases lining up with TRBD2. Germline-derived CDR1 and CDR2 are MDHEN and SYDVKM. V dropped 4 bases and J dropped 7; count of bases not matched to a gene: 10. The CDR3 covers 15 residues. The CDR3 DNA reads as TGTGCCAGCAGTTCCTCCCTAGCGGGGGCGGGTGAGCAGTACTTC. This sequence encodes CASSSSLAGAGEQYF.

This clonotype was picked up one time. The chain combines TRBV13 with TRBJ2-5; no firm D call. Germline loops: CDR1 PRHDT, CDR2 FYEKMQ (reference sequence). V lost 6 bases and J lost 1, with 15 bases in between. CDR3 length: 15 residues. CDR3 sequence: CASSPRRWIQETQYF. Here the CDR3 DNA reads TGTGCCAGCAGTCCTCGCAGATGGATCCAAGAGACCCAGTACTTC.

This clonotype was counted only a few times. The chain recombines TRBV27 with TRBJ1-1; D remains unclear. Trimming removed 6 bases from V and 5 bases from J, with 19 bases in between. Germline values: CDR1 MNHEY, CDR2 SMNVEV (reference sequence). The length of the CDR3 is 15 residues. CDR3 loop: CASRSGGGVKTEAFF. CDR3 nucleotides: TGTGCCAGCAGGTCCGGTGGTGGAGTTAAGACTGAAGCTTTCTTT.

The chain uses TRBV29-1 and TRBJ2-2; D is uncertain. The CDR3 has 12 residues. Looked up from germline, CDR1 is SQVTM and CDR2 is ANQGSEA. Between the trimmed V and J ends, which lost 6 bases and 2 bases, there was a span of 7 bases. The CDR3 is CSVHDNTGELFF. The DNA for the CDR3 is TGCAGCGTCCATGATAACACCGGGGAGCTGTTTTTT.

This clonotype turned up a few times. The rearrangement joins TRBV30 to TRBJ1-4; D is uncertain. The germline gives CDR1 GTSNPN, CDR2 SVGIG (reference sequence). The CDR3 runs 13 residues. V lost 2 bases, J lost 3 bases, and 7 bases lay in between. The CDR3 bases are TGTGCCTGGAGTACCAGTCCTAATGAAAAACTGTTTTTT. Translating gives CAWSTSPNEKLFF.

The chain recombines TRBV10-3 with TRBJ2-3, with 8 bases fitting TRBD2. The CDR3 runs 13 residues. Trimming removed 11 bases from V and 2 bases from J; junction bases left unmatched: 6. Per germline, CDR1 ENHRY and CDR2 SYGVKD. CDR3: CARSGGLTDTQYF. CDR3 nucleotide sequence: TGTGCCCGGAGCGGGGGACTCACAGATACGCAGTATTTT.

The chain couples TRBV10-3 to TRBJ1-4; weak D call: TRBD1 (5 bases). Trimming took 3 bases from V and 5 from J, leaving 10 bases between them. The CDR3 covers 14 residues. Germline V CDR1 and CDR2: ENHRY, SYGVKD. CDR3 DNA sequence: TGTGCCATCAGTGAAACAGGAGGAAATGAAAAACTGTTTTTT. Its translation is CAISETGGNEKLFF.

Worth noting for this clonotype: Just one base apart from a much larger clone, this may be a read error. The chain's CDR3 is CPSSGGTPDTQYF. The CDR3 DNA reads TGTCCCAGCAGCGGAGGGACCCCAGATACGCAGTATTTT. This chain links TRBV11-2 with TRBJ2-3; D may be TRBD2 (6 bases). Looked up from germline, CDR1 is SGHAT and CDR2 is FQNNGV. This CDR3 is built from 13 residues.

Only a few counts were recorded for this clonotype. The chain carries TRBV2 and TRBJ2-7; 9 bases are shared with TRBD2. Trimming cost V 1 base and J 6 bases; bases outside gene matches: 4. This CDR3 comprises 14 residues. The germline gives CDR1 SNHLY, CDR2 FYNNEI. CDR3 coding DNA: TGTGCCAGCAGTGAAGATCTAGCGGGGACCGAGCAGTACTTC. Its translation is CASSEDLAGTEQYF.

This clonotype was seen only once. This chain uses TRBV5-1 with TRBJ1-2; 7 nucleotides match TRBD1. Germline assignment: CDR1 SGHRS and CDR2 YFSETQ. This CDR3 region has 13 residues. V lost 7 bases, J lost 5 bases, and 8 bases stayed unmatched. CDR3 bases: TGCGCCAGCGGATCCGGGACAGCTTATGGCTACACCTTC. Translating it yields CASGSGTAYGYTF.

This clonotype was seen once. The missing conserved phenylalanine or tryptophan at the end of this CDR3 makes a read error likely. The V call is TRBV27, the J call TRBJ2-2, with a tentative D call TRBD1 (6 bases). Trimming pared 4 bases from V and 4 bases from J, leaving 28 bases between. Germline loops: CDR1 MNHEY, CDR2 SMNVEV (reference sequence). CDR3 length: 20 residues. The CDR3 bases are TGTGCCAGCAGTTATCGATCGGGCCGGGGACAAACCCTTTCCACCGGGGAGCTGTTTTCT. Translating it yields CASSYRSGRGQTLSTGELFS.

This clonotype was detected only once. This chain joins TRBV7-9 and TRBJ2-7; 7 positions agree with TRBD2. Germline CDR1 reads SEHNR; CDR2 reads FQNEAQ (reference sequence). The CDR3 totals 15 residues. The ends lost 1 base at V and 3 bases at J; junction bases unmatched: 6. The DNA of the CDR3 is TGTGCCAGCAGCTTAGATCAGGGCGGGAGCTACGAGCAGTACTTC. Its protein is CASSLDQGGSYEQYF.

Ten or more counts support this clonotype. This chain uses TRBV9 with TRBJ1-1; D gene uncertain. Germline lookup yields CDR1 SGDLS and CDR2 YYNGEE. The length of the CDR3 is 13 residues. The ends were cut back, 0 bases at V and 0 bases at J, with 3 bases in the middle. CDR3 in amino acids: CASSVGMNTEAFF. CDR3 DNA sequence: TGTGCCAGCAGCGTAGGCATGAACACTGAAGCTTTCTTT.

This clonotype came up many times. This chain uses TRBV7-2 with TRBJ1-2; TRBD1 is a possible D gene (5 bases). The CDR3 covers 13 residues. Germline CDR1 is SGHTA and CDR2 is FQGNSA. Trimming stripped 2 bases from V and 8 bases from J, with 12 bases between. CDR3 sequence: CASSLNGGRGYTF. Written as DNA, the CDR3 is TGTGCCAGCAGCTTAAACGGGGGAAGGGGCTACACCTTC. The variable domain in full, completed from reference TRBV7-2 and TRBJ1-2, reads GAGVSQSPSNKVTEKGKDVELRCDPISGHTALYWYRQSLGQGLEFLIYFQGNSAPDKSGLPSDRFSAERTGGSVSTLTIQRTQQEDSAVYLCASSLNGGRGYTFGSGTRLTVV.

This clonotype was counted many times. The genes are TRBV7-2 and TRBJ2-1; TRBD1 aligns across 8 bases. Germline CDR1 and CDR2: SGHTA and FQGNSA. Losses at the gene ends were 6 bases for V and 8 bases for J; bases not matched to a gene: 12. The CDR3 extends over 15 amino acids. The CDR3: CASSRGQAGVDEQFF. CDR3 bases: TGTGCCAGCAGTCGGGGACAGGCAGGGGTGGATGAGCAGTTCTTC.

This clonotype was seen only a few times. A single base separates this from a much larger clone, so it may be a read error. V gene TRBV7-2 combines with J gene TRBJ2-1, with 13 bases fitting TRBD2. V lost 8 bases and J lost 5; bases outside the gene matches: 3. Germline CDR1 reads SGHTA; CDR2 reads FQGNSA. The CDR3 loop spans 14 amino acids. CDR3 coding DNA: TGTGCCAGCGCAACTAGCGGGGGGGACAATGAGCAGTTCTTC. As protein: CASATSGGDNEQFF.

This clonotype has a count of ten or more. The CDR3 bases are TGTGCCAGCAGCTTAAGGTGGTGGGGCCAGGGGGACACTGAAGCTTTCTTT. Amino acid sequence: CASSLRWWGQGDTEAFF. J is TRBJ1-1 and V is TRBV7-9, with 7 positions matching TRBD1. CDR3 length: 17 amino acids. Trimming took 2 bases from V and 3 from J; bases not matched to a gene: 12. Germline V gives CDR1 SEHNR, CDR2 FQNEAQ (reference sequence).